This T cell receptor (beta chain) was obtained from a study of response to subunit inactivated influenza vaccine. TCRdb reprocessed the RT-PCR reads via MiXCR and lists one record per CDR3 protein. This table has 500,000 or so distinct CDR3 sequences, 16% appearing once. Deletions cut 0 bases from V and 8 bases from J, with 22 bases between. Germline V gives CDR1 DFQATT, CDR2 SNEGSKA (reference sequence). The CDR3 is 17 residues long. This specimen consisted of CD4+ T cells sorted from PBMCs, obtained around 25 months after vaccination. V usage is TRBV20-1 and J usage is TRBJ1-4, with D possibly TRBD1 on 5 matching bases. The TCR comes from a man in his fifties or sixties who received an inactivated influenza vaccine. The CDR3 bases are TGCAGTGCTAGAGACTTTCTCGACAACTCCGGGACGGAAAAACTGTTTTTT. This encodes CSARDFLDNSGTEKLFF.